The TCR beta chain under discussion was sequenced for a study of T cell responses to AZD1222 COVID-19 vaccine. Study outcomes and limitations: Just 5 to 7 people given AZD1222 tested seropositive at baseline.

A remark on this clone: The antigen is not known.

Sequenced by immunoSEQ multiplex PCR; TCRdb stores in-frame clones only, minus some. The sample lists more than 75,000 clones; about 90% were seen once. This receptor was taken from an adult in good health. The material was peripheral blood, obtained on day 0 of AZD1222 vaccination.

In DNA, the CDR3 is TGTGCCAGCAGCCCCATCACTGAAGCTTTCTTT. Amino acids: CASSPITEAFF. This chain connects TRBV7-2 to TRBJ1-1; D remains unclear. The CDR3 runs 11 residues. Trimming left V 5 bases short and J 4 bases short, with 5 bases between. The V gene's germline CDR1 is SGHTA and CDR2 FQGNSA.